The entry that follows covers one TCR beta chain sequence. Germline V gene data show CDR1 as LNHDA and CDR2 as SQIVND (reference sequence). The CDR3 runs 16 residues. V was clipped by 5 bases and J by 1 base, with 15 bases between them. This entry is derived from a study of technical replicates of blood from several donors. The assay was immunoSEQ multiplex PCR, and TCRdb's table has in-frame clones only and misses some. The table lists more than 70,000 clones, about 91% of them singletons. The genes are TRBV19 and TRBJ1-5; no clear D gene. The sequenced material came from T cells isolated from PBMCs. The TCR sequence derives from a human donor in good health. The CDR3 bases are TGTGCCAGTAGTGATGTCTGGAGAGGGAGCAATCAGCCCCAGCATTTT. Encoded protein: CASSDVWRGSNQPQHF.